A selection of T cell receptor beta chains follows, all from one sample in a study of T cells expressing NK-cell markers. TCRdb reprocessed the 5' RACE reads, with one entry per CDR3 protein and no DNA. Across about 550,000 distinct CDR3 sequences, the top ten clones capture around 4% of the sample. Material: blood T cells: a sorted CD56 or NKG2C T cell subset, CD4+ or CD8+ T cells, or bulk PBMC T cells (not recorded which). Receptors originate from a man aged 18 to 30 in good health. Each CDR3 is given with its conserved first and last residue.

v_gene: TRBV10-3; j_gene: TRBJ2-1; CDR3aa: CAISRVVYEQFF
v_gene: TRBV3-1; j_gene: TRBJ1-1; CDR3aa: CASSQEGRGSEAFF
v_gene: TRBV20-1; j_gene: TRBJ2-3; CDR3aa: CSARDRTSGGGDTQYF
v_gene: TRBV27; j_gene: TRBJ2-1; CDR3aa: CASVPLADPDEQFF
v_gene: TRBV2; j_gene: TRBJ2-3; CDR3aa: CASSEWVAGATDTQYF
v_gene: TRBV5-1; j_gene: TRBJ2-1; CDR3aa: CASSSAAHNEQFF
v_gene: TRBV9; j_gene: TRBJ1-2; CDR3aa: CASSANRGIASYGYTF
v_gene: TRBV14; j_gene: TRBJ1-2; CDR3aa: CASSQVYGTGDGYTF
v_gene: TRBV27; j_gene: TRBJ2-1; CDR3aa: CASSLSVGPRHNEQFF
v_gene: TRBV10-3; j_gene: TRBJ2-3; CDR3aa: CAISDTSGFTDTQYF
v_gene: TRBV10-3; j_gene: TRBJ2-3; CDR3aa: CAISESPGLAGVSTDTQYF
v_gene: TRBV24-1; j_gene: TRBJ2-5; CDR3aa: CATSDRGTSGTQYF
v_gene: TRBV12-3/TRBV12-4; j_gene: TRBJ2-5; CDR3aa: CASSPTELPQETQYF
v_gene: TRBV7-3; j_gene: TRBJ2-3; CDR3aa: CASSLTGSAWDTQYF
v_gene: TRBV6-2/TRBV6-3; j_gene: TRBJ2-1; CDR3aa: CASSYGVGVQFF
v_gene: TRBV10-3; j_gene: TRBJ1-1; CDR3aa: CAIRGHSGTMNTEAFF
v_gene: TRBV2; j_gene: TRBJ1-5; CDR3aa: CASSEGMDRVHF
v_gene: TRBV12-3/TRBV12-4; j_gene: TRBJ2-6; CDR3aa: CASGYEVVGANVLTF
v_gene: TRBV12-3/TRBV12-4; j_gene: TRBJ2-5; CDR3aa: CASSPFRSHQETQYF
v_gene: TRBV13; j_gene: TRBJ2-4; CDR3aa: CASSHQAGNIQYF
v_gene: TRBV6-2/TRBV6-3; j_gene: TRBJ2-7; CDR3aa: CASSYGKGSEQYF
v_gene: TRBV5-1; j_gene: TRBJ2-1; CDR3aa: CASSLASQLAGGLAEQFF
v_gene: TRBV7-6; j_gene: TRBJ2-1; CDR3aa: CASSPPGLVNEQFF
v_gene: TRBV5-1; j_gene: TRBJ2-1; CDR3aa: CASSSGRSNNVQFF
v_gene: TRBV5-1; j_gene: TRBJ2-2; CDR3aa: CASSEQGHGELFF
v_gene: TRBV7-9; j_gene: TRBJ2-5; CDR3aa: CASSPTGKPYQETQYF
v_gene: TRBV7-9; j_gene: TRBJ1-2; CDR3aa: CASSLAVDRDYGYTF
v_gene: TRBV11-1; j_gene: TRBJ2-3; CDR3aa: CASSPQGLAGRRSDTQYF
v_gene: TRBV27; j_gene: TRBJ2-5; CDR3aa: CASSGREETQYF
v_gene: TRBV7-9; j_gene: TRBJ2-5; CDR3aa: CASSLSTGVETQYF